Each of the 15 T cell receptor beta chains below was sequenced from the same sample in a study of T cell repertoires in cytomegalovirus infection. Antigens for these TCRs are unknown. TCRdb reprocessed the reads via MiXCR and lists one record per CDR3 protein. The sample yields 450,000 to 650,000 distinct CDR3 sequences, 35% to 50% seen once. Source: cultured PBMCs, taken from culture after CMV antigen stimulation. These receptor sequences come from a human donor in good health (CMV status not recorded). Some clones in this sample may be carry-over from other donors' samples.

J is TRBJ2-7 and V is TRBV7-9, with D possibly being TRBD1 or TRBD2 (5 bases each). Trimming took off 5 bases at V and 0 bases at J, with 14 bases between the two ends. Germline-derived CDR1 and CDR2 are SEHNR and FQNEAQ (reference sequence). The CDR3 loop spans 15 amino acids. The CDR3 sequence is CASSVVGANSYEQYF. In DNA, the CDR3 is TGTGCCAGCAGCGTAGTCGGGGCCAACTCCTACGAGCAGTACTTC.

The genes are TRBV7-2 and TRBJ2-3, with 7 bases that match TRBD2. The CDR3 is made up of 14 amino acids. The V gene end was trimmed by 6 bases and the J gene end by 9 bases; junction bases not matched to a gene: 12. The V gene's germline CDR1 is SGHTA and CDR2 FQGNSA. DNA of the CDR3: TGTGCCAGCAGGTTCGGGCTAGCGGTACCCACGCAGTATTTT. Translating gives CASRFGLAVPTQYF.

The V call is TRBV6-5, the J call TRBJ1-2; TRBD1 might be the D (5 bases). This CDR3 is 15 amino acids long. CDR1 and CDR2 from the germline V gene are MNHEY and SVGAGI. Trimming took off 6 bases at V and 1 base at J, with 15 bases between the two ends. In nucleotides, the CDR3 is TGTGCCAGCAGCTCCTGGGGGGGAGTTAACTATGGCTACACCTTC. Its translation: CASSSWGGVNYGYTF.

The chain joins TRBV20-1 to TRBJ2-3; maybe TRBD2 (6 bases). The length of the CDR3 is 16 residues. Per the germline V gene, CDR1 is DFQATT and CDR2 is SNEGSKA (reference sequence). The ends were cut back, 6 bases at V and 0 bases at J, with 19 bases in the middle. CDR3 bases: TGCAGTGCCACCTTACACCCCGGGGGAAGCACAGATACGCAGTATTTT. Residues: CSATLHPGGSTDTQYF.

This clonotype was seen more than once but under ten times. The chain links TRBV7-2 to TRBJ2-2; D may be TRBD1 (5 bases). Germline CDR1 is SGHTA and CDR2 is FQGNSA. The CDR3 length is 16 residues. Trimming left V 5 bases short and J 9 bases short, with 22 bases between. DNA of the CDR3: TGTGCCAGCAGCCTTAGACCCCCTAGACAGTCCAGGGAGCTGTTTTTT. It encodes CASSLRPPRQSRELFF.

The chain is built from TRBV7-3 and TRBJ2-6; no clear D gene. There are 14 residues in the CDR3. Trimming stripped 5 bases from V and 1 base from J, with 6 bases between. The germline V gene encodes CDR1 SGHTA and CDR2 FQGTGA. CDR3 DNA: TGTGCCAGCAGCCATAAGTCTGGGGCCAACGTCCTGACTTTC. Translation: CASSHKSGANVLTF.

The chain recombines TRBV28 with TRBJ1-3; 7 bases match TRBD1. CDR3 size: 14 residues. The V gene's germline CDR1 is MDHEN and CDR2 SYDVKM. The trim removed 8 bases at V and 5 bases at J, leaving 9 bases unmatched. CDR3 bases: TGTGCCAGCCAGGGGGGGATACAACGAAACACCATATATTTT. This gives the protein CASQGGIQRNTIYF.

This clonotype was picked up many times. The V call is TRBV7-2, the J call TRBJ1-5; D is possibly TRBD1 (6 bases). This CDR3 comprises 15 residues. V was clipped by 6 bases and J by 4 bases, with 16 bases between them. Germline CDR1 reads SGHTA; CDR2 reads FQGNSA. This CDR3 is CASSLQGTLNQPQHF. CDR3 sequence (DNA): TGTGCCAGCAGTCTACAGGGAACCTTAAATCAGCCCCAGCATTTT.

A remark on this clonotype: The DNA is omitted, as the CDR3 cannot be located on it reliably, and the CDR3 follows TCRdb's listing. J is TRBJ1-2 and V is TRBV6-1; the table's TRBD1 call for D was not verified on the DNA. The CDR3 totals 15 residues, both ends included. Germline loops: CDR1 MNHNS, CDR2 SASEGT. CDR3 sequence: CASTERGYTFDGYTF.

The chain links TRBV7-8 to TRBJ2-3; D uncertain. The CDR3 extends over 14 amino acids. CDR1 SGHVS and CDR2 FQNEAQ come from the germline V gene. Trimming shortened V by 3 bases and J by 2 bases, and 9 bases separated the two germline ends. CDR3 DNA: TGTGCCAGCAGCTTCCTACCTACCACAGATACGCAGTATTTT. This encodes CASSFLPTTDTQYF. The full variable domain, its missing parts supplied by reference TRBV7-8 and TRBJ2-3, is GAGVSQSPRYKVAKRGQDVALRCDPISGHVSLFWYQQALGQGPEFLTYFQNEAQLDKSGLPSDRFFAERPEGSVSTLKIQRTQQEDSAVYLCASSFLPTTDTQYFGPGTRLTVL.

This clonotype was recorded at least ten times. The CDR3 here is CASSPPPGRETQYF. The CDR3 nucleotides are TGTGCCAGCAGCCCTCCTCCAGGGCGGGAGACCCAGTACTTC. V is TRBV7-2 and J is TRBJ2-5, with D possibly being TRBD1 (5 bases). Germline V gene lookup returns CDR1 SGHTA and CDR2 FQGNSA. The ends were cut back, 5 bases at V and 5 bases at J, with 15 bases in the middle. The CDR3 consists of 14 residues.

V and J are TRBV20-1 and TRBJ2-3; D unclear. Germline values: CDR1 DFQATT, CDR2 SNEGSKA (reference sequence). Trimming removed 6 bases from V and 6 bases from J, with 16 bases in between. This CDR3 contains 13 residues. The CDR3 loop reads CSARLPATDTQYF. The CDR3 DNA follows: TGCAGTGCCCGTCTACCAGCGACGGATACGCAGTATTTT.

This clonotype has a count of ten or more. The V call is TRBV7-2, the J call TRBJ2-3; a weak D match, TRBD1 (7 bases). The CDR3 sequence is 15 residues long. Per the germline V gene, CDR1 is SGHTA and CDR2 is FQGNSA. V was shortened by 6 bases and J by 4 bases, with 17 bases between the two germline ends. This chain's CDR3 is CASSPRRGRADTQYF. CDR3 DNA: TGTGCCAGCAGTCCGAGGAGGGGGCGTGCAGATACGCAGTATTTT.

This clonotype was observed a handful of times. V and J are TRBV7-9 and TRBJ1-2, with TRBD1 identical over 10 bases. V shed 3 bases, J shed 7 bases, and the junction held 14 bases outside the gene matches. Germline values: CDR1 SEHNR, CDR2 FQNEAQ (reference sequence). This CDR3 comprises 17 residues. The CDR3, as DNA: TGTGCCAGCAGCTTTCTAGACAGGGGGCCATCTTCTGGTGGCTACACCTTC. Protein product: CASSFLDRGPSSGGYTF.

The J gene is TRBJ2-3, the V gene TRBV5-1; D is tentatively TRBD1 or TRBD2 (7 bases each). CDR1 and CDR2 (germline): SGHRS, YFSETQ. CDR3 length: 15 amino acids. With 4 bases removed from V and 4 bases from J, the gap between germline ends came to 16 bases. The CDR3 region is CASSLQGRGPDTQYF. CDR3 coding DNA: TGCGCCAGCAGCCTACAGGGGAGGGGTCCAGATACGCAGTATTTT.